This T cell receptor (beta chain) was profiled in a study of patients and donors after allogeneic stem cell transplantation. CDR1 is LGHDT and CDR2 is YNNKEL in the germline V gene (reference sequence). The CDR3 contains 14 residues. Deletions cut 4 bases from V and 2 bases from J, with 12 bases between. TCRdb re-analysed the RT-PCR reads in MiXCR, keeping a single row per CDR3 protein. The sample lists hundreds of thousands of distinct CDR3 sequences; 16% were seen once. The V and J genes are TRBV3-1 and TRBJ2-7; a possible D gene is TRBD1 (6 bases). The sequence was obtained from a human donor who was either an allogeneic HSCT recipient or a stem cell or donor lymphocyte infusion donor (not recorded which). It is not recorded whose cells these are; they may come from a transplant donor. What was sequenced was blood, either unsorted or a sorted T cell fraction (not recorded which). Written as DNA, the CDR3 is TGTGCCAGCAGCCCCAGGGGCTACGCCTACGAGCAGTACTTC. As protein: CASSPRGYAYEQYF.